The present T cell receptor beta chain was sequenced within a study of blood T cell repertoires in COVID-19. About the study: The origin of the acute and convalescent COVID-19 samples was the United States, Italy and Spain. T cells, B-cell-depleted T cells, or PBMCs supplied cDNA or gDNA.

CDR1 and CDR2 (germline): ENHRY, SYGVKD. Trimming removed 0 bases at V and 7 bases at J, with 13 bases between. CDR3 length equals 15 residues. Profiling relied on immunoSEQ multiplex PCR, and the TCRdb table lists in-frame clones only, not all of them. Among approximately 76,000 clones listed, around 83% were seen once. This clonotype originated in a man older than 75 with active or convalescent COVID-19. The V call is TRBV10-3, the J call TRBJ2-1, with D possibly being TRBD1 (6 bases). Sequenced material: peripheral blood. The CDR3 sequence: CAISESGAKSNEQFF. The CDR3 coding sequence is TGTGCCATCAGTGAGTCGGGGGCCAAGTCTAATGAGCAGTTCTTC.